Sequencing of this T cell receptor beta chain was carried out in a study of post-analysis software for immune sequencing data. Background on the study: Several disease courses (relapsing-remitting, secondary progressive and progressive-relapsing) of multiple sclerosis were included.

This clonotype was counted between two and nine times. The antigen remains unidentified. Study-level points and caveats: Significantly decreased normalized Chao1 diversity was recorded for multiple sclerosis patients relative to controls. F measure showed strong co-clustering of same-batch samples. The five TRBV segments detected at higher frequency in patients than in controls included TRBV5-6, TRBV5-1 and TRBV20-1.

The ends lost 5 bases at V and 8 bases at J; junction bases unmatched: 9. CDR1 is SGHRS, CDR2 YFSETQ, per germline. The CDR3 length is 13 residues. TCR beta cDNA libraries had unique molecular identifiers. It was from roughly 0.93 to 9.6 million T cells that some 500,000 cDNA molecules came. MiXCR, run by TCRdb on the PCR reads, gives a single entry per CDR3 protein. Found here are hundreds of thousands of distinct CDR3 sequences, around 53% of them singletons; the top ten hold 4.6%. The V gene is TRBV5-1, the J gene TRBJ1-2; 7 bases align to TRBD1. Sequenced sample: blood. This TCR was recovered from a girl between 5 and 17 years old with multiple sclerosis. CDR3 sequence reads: CASSTDRDGGYTF. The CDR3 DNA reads TGCGCCAGCAGTACCGACAGGGACGGCGGCTACACCTTC.